One T cell receptor beta chain is described in this entry. This clonotype was detected only a few times. It has no known antigen specificity. The record has no base qualities; no much larger clone is one base away. This record comes from a study of T cell repertoires in cytomegalovirus infection (dated by TCRdb to the late 2010s). At the level of the whole study: The HLA type of each donor mattered for the analysis, because public TCR beta signatures pointed to carriage of CMV infection along with the matching HLA type. What the authors observed across the whole study: The ex vivo response was dominated by HLA-C-restricted CMV-specific TCR beta clonotypes, and the single most frequent clonotype in two of eight donors was supplied by these HLA-C-restricted clonotypes. In both this cohort and an independent roughly 350-donor cohort, the cumulative frequency of public TCR beta family members distinguished carriers of CMV infection plus the relevant HLA type.

The data were produced on an Illumina HiSeq 1500. TCRdb handled the public reads itself, with Q25 trimming in fastp and clone calling in MiXCR, and kept productive beta chains. Every CDR3 protein is listed once, alongside the most common genes and DNA of its rows. This sample holds fewer than 550,000 distinct CDR3 sequences; roughly 30% were observed only once. The ten largest clones represent approximately 14% of the sample. CDR1 SGHNT and CDR2 YYREEE are derived from the germline V gene (reference sequence). The CDR3, cysteine through phenylalanine, is 13 amino acids long. Only CDR3 DNA is held: 39 bases, read in frame from base 1. The germline ends are 12 bases apart after V is trimmed by 3 bases and J by 6 bases.

The sequence links TRBV5-4 to TRBJ1-2; the D gene remains uncertain. This clonotype originated in a human donor in good health (CMV status not recorded). Some clones in this sample may be carry-over from other donors' samples. The sample taken for sequencing was PBMCs. CDR3 region: CASSSPPSDGYTF. In nucleotide form, the sequence is TGTGCCAGCAGCTCTCCCCCATCTGATGGCTACACCTTC.